This entry features one T cell receptor beta chain sequence. Its antigen is not known. Germline lookup yields CDR1 SGHRS and CDR2 YFSETQ. The CDR3 covers 16 residues. V gave up 0 bases and J gave up 3 bases; unmatched junction bases: 7. With 60 Vbeta and 13 Jbeta primers, the PCR was carried out. Clones were sequenced by immunoSEQ multiplex PCR, and TCRdb holds only the in-frame ones, with some missing. The repertoire holds approximately 170,000 clones, with approximately 78% as singletons. The sample is drawn from a study of cytomegalovirus exposure and HLA in healthy donors. Study findings and constraints: Association with HLA alleles at 0.05 false discovery rate was found for approximately 18,000 TCR beta sequences in a later analysis. Roughly uniform sequencing depth across donors was assumed, possibly incorrectly. Sequencing likely caused a cluster of highly shared sequence variants. It was reported that TCR beta sequences correctly inferred the HLA-A and HLA-B alleles for most subjects.

Sequencing was performed on PBMCs. The receptor comes from a male donor in good health and CMV-seronegative. The chain employs TRBV5-1 and TRBJ1-2, with 8 bases that match TRBD1. CDR3 nucleotide sequence: TGCGCCAGCAGCTTGGCGGGTCAGGGGGCTGACTATGGCTACACCTTC. As protein: CASSLAGQGADYGYTF.